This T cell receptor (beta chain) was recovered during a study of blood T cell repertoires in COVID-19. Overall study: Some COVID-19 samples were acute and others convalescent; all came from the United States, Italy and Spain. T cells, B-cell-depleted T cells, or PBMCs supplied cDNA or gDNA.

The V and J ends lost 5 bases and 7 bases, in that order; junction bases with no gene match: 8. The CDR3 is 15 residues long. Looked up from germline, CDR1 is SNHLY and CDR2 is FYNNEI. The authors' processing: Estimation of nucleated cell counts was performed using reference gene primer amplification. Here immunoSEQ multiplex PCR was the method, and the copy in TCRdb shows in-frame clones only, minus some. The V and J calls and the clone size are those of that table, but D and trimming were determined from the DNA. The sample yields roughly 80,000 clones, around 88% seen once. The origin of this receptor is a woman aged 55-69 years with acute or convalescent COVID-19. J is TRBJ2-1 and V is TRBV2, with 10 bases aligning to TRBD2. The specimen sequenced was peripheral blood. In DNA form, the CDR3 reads TGTGCCAGCAGTCCTAGCGGGGGCCTGATAAATGAGCAGTTCTTC. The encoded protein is CASSPSGGLINEQFF.